These 27 T cell receptor beta chains share one sample of origin, sequenced in a study of control samples from healthy donors and cancer patients. Profiling relied on immunoSEQ multiplex PCR, and the TCRdb table lists in-frame clones only, not all of them. The sample shows roughly 80,000 clones, approximately 91% of them seen only once. Sequences were obtained from blood. The receptor set was obtained from a woman aged 45 to 65 in good health.

The gene calls are TRBV12-5 and TRBJ1-2; weak D call: TRBD1 (6 bases). Germline lookup yields CDR1 LGHNT and CDR2 FRNRAP. The CDR3 contains 14 residues. V lost 3 bases and J 6 bases, leaving 14 bases between the germline ends. The DNA for the CDR3 is TGTGCTAGTGGTTTTGACAGGCCGAAACATGGCTACACCTTC. It specifies CASGFDRPKHGYTF.

The CDR3 region is CASSQELGYEQYF. The CDR3 DNA follows: TGTGCCAGCAGCCAAGAGTTGGGCTACGAGCAGTACTTC. The chain has TRBV3-1 (or the pseudogene TRBV3-2) and TRBJ2-7, with unresolved D. V gave up 0 bases and J gave up 3 bases, with 6 bases separating them. Germline-derived CDR1 and CDR2 are LGHDT and YNNKEL (reference sequence). The CDR3 consists of 13 residues.

The chain links TRBV6-5 to TRBJ1-2; unclear D gene. V was pared by 0 bases and J by 6 bases, with 14 bases between. The length of the CDR3 is 15 residues. Germline V gene sequence: CDR1 MNHEY, CDR2 SVGAGI. The CDR3 here is CASSYSYSVTDGYTF. The CDR3 DNA follows: TGTGCCAGCAGTTACTCTTATTCGGTGACGGATGGCTACACCTTC.

The V and J genes are TRBV5-6 and TRBJ1-2; TRBD1 agrees at 9 bases. Germline loops: CDR1 SGHDT, CDR2 YYEEEE. The CDR3 runs 14 residues. V lost 4 bases, J lost 7 bases, and 8 bases stayed unmatched. In nucleotides, the CDR3 is TGTGCCAGCAGCCCACCGACAGGGGGTATTGGCTACACCTTC. It codes for CASSPPTGGIGYTF.

The chain uses TRBV30 and TRBJ1-6; D is undetermined. Looked up from germline, CDR1 is GTSNPN and CDR2 is SVGIG (reference sequence). The CDR3 totals 14 residues. Trimming took off 0 bases at V and 9 bases at J, with 12 bases between the two ends. CDR3 amino acids: CAWSVILSRSPLHF. In DNA, the CDR3 is TGTGCCTGGAGTGTTATACTCAGTCGTTCACCCCTCCACTTT.

The chain joins TRBV30 to TRBJ2-1, with 10 nucleotides matching TRBD1. This CDR3 comprises 16 residues. Per germline, CDR1 GTSNPN and CDR2 SVGIG (reference sequence). The ends lost 0 bases at V and 2 bases at J; junction bases unmatched: 4. The CDR3 sequence: CAWSVSGTGAYNEQFF. The DNA for the CDR3 is TGTGCCTGGAGTGTTAGTGGGACAGGGGCCTACAATGAGCAGTTCTTC.

Regarding this clone: Other DNA variants within this sample encode the same CDR3. The chain joins TRBV5-6 to TRBJ2-3, with D hard to call. With 2 bases removed from V and 3 bases from J, the gap between germline ends came to 7 bases. The CDR3 runs 13 residues. Germline CDR1 is SGHDT and CDR2 is YYEEEE. CDR3 sequence reads: CASSLQVTDTQYF. In DNA form, the CDR3 reads TGTGCCAGCAGCTTACAAGTTACAGATACGCAGTATTTT.

Turning to this clone: At one of its ends the junction is not consistent with the germline gene, which may arise from a read error. The rearrangement joins TRBV30 to TRBJ1-6; 9 nucleotides agree with TRBD1. CDR1 is GTSNPN, CDR2 SVGIG, per germline (reference sequence). The CDR3 has 17 amino acids. The CDR3 region has the DNA TGTGCCCGGAGTAATCCGGGACAGGGTAATAGGAATTCACCCCTCCACTTT. The encoded protein is CARSNPGQGNRNSPLHF.

The chain is built from TRBV7-2 and TRBJ2-3; D gene ambiguous. The CDR3 is 11 amino acids. The V gene lost 5 bases and the J gene lost 9 bases, with 9 bases spanning the gap. From germline, CDR1 is SGHTA and CDR2 FQGNSA. This CDR3 is CASSPWETQYF. The CDR3 nucleotides read TGTGCCAGCAGCCCCTGGGAAACGCAGTATTTT.

The chain links TRBV25-1 to TRBJ1-2; D not certain. CDR1 and CDR2 (germline): MGHDK, SYGVNS. V lost 6 bases and J 2 bases, leaving 10 bases between the germline ends. There are 13 residues in the CDR3. The CDR3 here is CASRSDTNYGYTF. CDR3 DNA: TGTGCCAGCAGAAGTGATACCAACTATGGCTACACCTTC.

V gene TRBV6-5 combines with J gene TRBJ1-3; no clear D gene. The CDR3 sequence is 15 residues long. Between the trimmed V and J ends, which lost 5 bases and 0 bases, there was a span of 11 bases. Germline CDR1 is MNHEY and CDR2 is SVGAGI. The CDR3 region is CASSTGRNSGNTIYF. The CDR3 region has the DNA TGTGCCAGCAGTACCGGACGTAACTCTGGAAACACCATATATTTT.

The J gene is TRBJ2-7, the V gene TRBV27; D is possibly TRBD2 (6 bases). CDR1 is MNHEY, CDR2 SMNVEV, per germline (reference sequence). The CDR3 is 14 amino acids. V dropped 3 bases and J dropped 4 bases, with 13 bases sitting between them. CDR3 in amino acids: CASSFGAGLYEQYF. CDR3 in DNA: TGTGCCAGCAGTTTTGGGGCGGGACTGTACGAGCAGTACTTC.

The CDR3 here is CAWSVPPGGAGELFF. DNA of the CDR3: TGTGCCTGGAGTGTACCCCCGGGGGGGGCCGGGGAGCTGTTTTTT. The chain employs TRBV30 and TRBJ2-2; 8 bases map to TRBD2. This CDR3 has 15 residues. Germline trimming cut 0 bases from V and 6 bases from J; bases unmatched to any gene: 6. Germline V CDR1 and CDR2: GTSNPN, SVGIG (reference sequence).

This chain connects TRBV27 to TRBJ1-4; D is unclear. This CDR3 region has 14 residues. CDR1 MNHEY and CDR2 SMNVEV come from the germline V gene (reference sequence). The V gene lost 5 bases and the J gene lost 0 bases, with 7 bases spanning the gap. The CDR3 coding sequence is TGTGCCAGCAGTGTCAGTGCAACTAATGAAAAACTGTTTTTT. The encoded protein is CASSVSATNEKLFF.

The V gene is TRBV7-2, the J gene TRBJ1-1, with D perhaps matching TRBD1 (5 bases). Deletions cut 2 bases from V and 3 bases from J, with 16 bases between. Germline CDR1 SGHTA, CDR2 FQGNSA. The CDR3 length is 16 residues. The CDR3 DNA is TGTGCCAGCAGCTTACATGGGGGTTACGTCGACACTGAAGCTTTCTTT. This codes for CASSLHGGYVDTEAFF.

The chain links TRBV2 to TRBJ1-5; D possibly corresponds to TRBD1 (5 bases). The CDR3 runs to 13 residues. Deletions cut 8 bases from V and 6 bases from J, with 14 bases between. Germline CDR1 SNHLY, CDR2 FYNNEI. The CDR3 protein is CASRDRSGQPQHF. The DNA of the CDR3 is TGTGCCAGCCGGGACCGGTCGGGTCAGCCCCAGCATTTT.

Only a few counts were recorded for this clone. This chain links TRBV4-1 with TRBJ1-5; no clear D. The CDR3 has 15 amino acids. The V and J ends lost 4 bases and 4 bases respectively, with 14 bases between them. Germline assignment: CDR1 MGHRA and CDR2 YSYEKL. CDR3 sequence reads: CASSPRADGNQPQHF. CDR3 in DNA: TGCGCCAGCAGCCCTCGAGCGGACGGGAATCAGCCCCAGCATTTT.

The chain has TRBV6-5 and TRBJ1-1; D possibly corresponds to TRBD1 (5 bases). This CDR3 has 13 residues. CDR1 is MNHEY, CDR2 SVGAGI, per germline. V was clipped by 10 bases and J by 5 bases, with 17 bases between them. CDR3 sequence: CATSDTLGTEAFF. Written as DNA, the CDR3 is TGTGCCACTTCGGACACCCTAGGGACTGAAGCTTTCTTT.

This chain connects TRBV5-8 to TRBJ2-1, with a weak D call TRBD1 (6 bases). The germline V gene has CDR1 SGHTS and CDR2 YDEGEE. Trimming left V 5 bases short and J 7 bases short, with 22 bases between. There are 16 residues in the CDR3. Here the CDR3 reads CASRNIWDTSVNEQFF. DNA for the CDR3: TGTGCCAGCAGGAACATCTGGGACACATCCGTGAATGAGCAGTTCTTC. Drawing the rest from reference TRBV5-8 and TRBJ2-1, the complete variable domain is EAGVTQSPTHLIKTRGQQATLRCSPISGHTSVYWYQQALGLGLQFLLWYDEGEERNRGNFPPRFSGRQFPNYSSELNVNALELEDSALYLCASRNIWDTSVNEQFFGPGTRLTVL.

The chain couples TRBV19 to TRBJ1-1; possibly TRBD1 for D (5 bases). The germline V and J ends were trimmed by 4 bases and 11 bases, with 11 bases remaining between them. The CDR3 runs 11 residues. The germline gives CDR1 LNHDA, CDR2 SQIVND (reference sequence). The CDR3 bases are TGTGCCAGTAGTAGGGACCGGGGGGCTTTCTTT. Translation: CASSRDRGAFF.

The chain uses TRBV6-1 and TRBJ1-2, with D possibly matching TRBD1 (6 bases). The CDR3 is 13 residues long. Germline V gene lookup returns CDR1 MNHNS and CDR2 SASEGT. V lost 2 bases, J lost 8 bases, and 12 bases lay in between. The CDR3 region is CASSETGLGGYTF. In DNA form, the CDR3 reads TGTGCCAGCAGTGAAACAGGGCTTGGCGGCTACACCTTC.

The chain employs TRBV5-5 and TRBJ1-1; D ambiguous. The CDR3 runs 14 residues. Germline V gives CDR1 SGHKS, CDR2 YYEKEE (reference sequence). Trimming shortened V by 2 bases and J by 4 bases, and 12 bases separated the two germline ends. CDR3 sequence: CASSLGGLVTEAFF. As DNA, the CDR3 is TGTGCCAGCAGCTTAGGAGGGCTCGTCACTGAAGCTTTCTTT.

This clone was observed a handful of times. This chain connects TRBV29-1 to TRBJ1-2, with D uncertain. Trimming pared 3 bases from V and 5 bases from J, leaving 7 bases between. CDR1 SQVTM and CDR2 ANQGSEA come from the germline V gene. This CDR3 spans 11 amino acids. The CDR3 reads CSVEGIYGYTF. The CDR3 nucleotides read TGCAGCGTTGAGGGGATATATGGCTACACCTTC.

This chain connects TRBV3-1 (or the pseudogene TRBV3-2) to TRBJ2-3; no reliable D call. The CDR3 length is 11 residues. V was pared by 1 base and J by 9 bases, with 5 bases between. Germline-derived CDR1 and CDR2 are LGHDT and YNNKEL (reference sequence). CDR3 loop: CASSQGKTQYF. Written as DNA, the CDR3 is TGTGCCAGCAGCCAAGGGAAGACGCAGTATTTT.

This chain connects TRBV2 to TRBJ1-4; 9 nucleotides align to TRBD1. This CDR3 is built from 15 residues. The V and J ends lost 3 bases and 10 bases, in that order; junction bases with no gene match: 9. The germline gives CDR1 SNHLY, CDR2 FYNNEI. The CDR3 reads CASSENGQGRVKLFF. As DNA, the CDR3 is TGTGCCAGCAGTGAGAACGGACAGGGGCGGGTAAAACTGTTTTTT.

The rearrangement uses TRBV5-4 and TRBJ1-1, with D possibly TRBD1 on 5 matching bases. CDR1 is SGHNT, CDR2 YYREEE, per germline (reference sequence). Trimming cost V 2 bases and J 7 bases, with 21 bases left between them. CDR3 size: 16 residues. CDR3 residues: CASSFAGHGRGFEAFF. In DNA form, the CDR3 reads TGTGCCAGCAGCTTTGCGGGGCACGGGCGGGGTTTTGAAGCTTTCTTT.

The gene calls are TRBV7-8 and TRBJ2-3; no firm D call. The germline CDR1 and CDR2 sequences are SGHVS and FQNEAQ. This CDR3 is built from 13 residues. V shed 1 base and J shed 5 bases, with 7 bases lying between them. The CDR3 nucleotides read TGTGCCAGCAGCTTAGAACAGAAAGATACGCAGTATTTT. Encoded protein: CASSLEQKDTQYF. Looking up the rest from reference TRBV7-8 and TRBJ2-3 gives the full variable domain: GAGVSQSPRYKVAKRGQDVALRCDPISGHVSLFWYQQALGQGPEFLTYFQNEAQLDKSGLPSDRFFAERPEGSVSTLKIQRTQQEDSAVYLCASSLEQKDTQYFGPGTRLTVL.